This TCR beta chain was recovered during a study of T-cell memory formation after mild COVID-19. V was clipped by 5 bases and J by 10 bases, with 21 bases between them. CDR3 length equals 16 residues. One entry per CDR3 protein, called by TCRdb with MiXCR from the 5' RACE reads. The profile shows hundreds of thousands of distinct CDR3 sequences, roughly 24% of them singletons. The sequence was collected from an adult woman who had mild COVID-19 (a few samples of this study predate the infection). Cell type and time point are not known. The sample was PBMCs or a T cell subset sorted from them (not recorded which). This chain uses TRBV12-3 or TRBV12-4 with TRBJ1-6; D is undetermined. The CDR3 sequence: CASSPSGRDRGSPLHF. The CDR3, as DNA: TGTGCCAGCAGTCCTTCCGGACGGGATCGGGGATCACCCCTCCACTTT.